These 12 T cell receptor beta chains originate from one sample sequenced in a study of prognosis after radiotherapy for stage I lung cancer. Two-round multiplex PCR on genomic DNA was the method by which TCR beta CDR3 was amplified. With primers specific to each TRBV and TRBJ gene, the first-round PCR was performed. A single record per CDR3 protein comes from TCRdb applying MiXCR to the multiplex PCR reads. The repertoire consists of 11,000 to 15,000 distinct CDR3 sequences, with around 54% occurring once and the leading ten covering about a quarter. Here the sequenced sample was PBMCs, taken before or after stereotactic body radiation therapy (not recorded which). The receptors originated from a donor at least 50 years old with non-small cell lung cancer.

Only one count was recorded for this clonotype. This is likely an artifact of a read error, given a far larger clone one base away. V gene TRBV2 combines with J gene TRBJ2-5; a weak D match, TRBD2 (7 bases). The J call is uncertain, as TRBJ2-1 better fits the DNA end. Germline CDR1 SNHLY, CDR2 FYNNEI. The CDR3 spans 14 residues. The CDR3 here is CASTPGLSGVDQFF. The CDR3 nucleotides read TGTGCCAGCACACCGGGACTATCAGGGGTGGATCAGTTCTTC.

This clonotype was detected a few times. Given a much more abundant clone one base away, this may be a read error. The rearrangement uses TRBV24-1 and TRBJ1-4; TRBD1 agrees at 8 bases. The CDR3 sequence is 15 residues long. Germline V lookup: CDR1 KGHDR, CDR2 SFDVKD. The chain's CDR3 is CATSHGQGAGERLFF. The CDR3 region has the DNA TGTGCCACCAGTCACGGACAGGGTGCCGGTGAAAGACTGTTTTTT.

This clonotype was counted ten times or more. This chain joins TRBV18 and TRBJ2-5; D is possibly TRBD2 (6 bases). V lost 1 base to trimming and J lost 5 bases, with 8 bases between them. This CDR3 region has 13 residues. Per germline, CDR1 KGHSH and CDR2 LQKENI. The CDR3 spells CASSPRLAETQYF. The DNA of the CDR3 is TGTGCCAGCTCACCACGCCTAGCGGAGACCCAGTACTTC.

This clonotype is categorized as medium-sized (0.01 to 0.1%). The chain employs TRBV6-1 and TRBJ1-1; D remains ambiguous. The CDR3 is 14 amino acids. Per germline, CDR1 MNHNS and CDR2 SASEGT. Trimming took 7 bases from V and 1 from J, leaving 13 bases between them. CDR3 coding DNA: TGTGCCAGCACAGGCTGGCTGAAGAACACTGAAGCTTTCTTT. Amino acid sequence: CASTGWLKNTEAFF.

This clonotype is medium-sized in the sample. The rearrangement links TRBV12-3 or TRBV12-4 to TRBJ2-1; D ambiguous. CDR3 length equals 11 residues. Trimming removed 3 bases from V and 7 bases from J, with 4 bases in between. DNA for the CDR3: TGTGCCAGCAGTTTTACGAATGAGCAGTTCTTC. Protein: CASSFTNEQFF.

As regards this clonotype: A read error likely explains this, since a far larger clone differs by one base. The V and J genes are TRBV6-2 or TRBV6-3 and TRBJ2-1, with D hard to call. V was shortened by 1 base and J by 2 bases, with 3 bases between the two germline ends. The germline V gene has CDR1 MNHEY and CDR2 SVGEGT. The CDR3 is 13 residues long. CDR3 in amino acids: CASSYYPYNEQFF. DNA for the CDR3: TGTGCCAGCAGTTACTACCCCTACAATGAGCAGTTCTTC.

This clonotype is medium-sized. The CDR3 DNA is TGTGCCAGTAGGAGACAGAGTGGCGGGAGTGCCACCGGGGAGCTGTTTTTT. Its translation: CASRRQSGGSATGELFF. The V gene is TRBV19, the J gene TRBJ2-2; 7 nucleotides agree with TRBD2. There are 17 residues in the CDR3. Germline trimming cut 6 bases from V and 4 bases from J; bases unmatched to any gene: 14. Germline CDR1 LNHDA, CDR2 SQIVND (reference sequence).

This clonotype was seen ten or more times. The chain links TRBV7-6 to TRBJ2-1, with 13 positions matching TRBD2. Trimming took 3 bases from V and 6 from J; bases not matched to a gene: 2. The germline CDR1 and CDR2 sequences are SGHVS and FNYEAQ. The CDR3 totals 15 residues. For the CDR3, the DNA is TGTGCCAGCAGCTTTGGACTAGCGGGAGTCAATGAGCAGTTCTTC. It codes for CASSFGLAGVNEQFF.

DNA for the CDR3: TGTGCCAGCAGCCGCGAGACAGGAGAGGAGACCCAGTACTTC. This encodes CASSRETGEETQYF. V gene TRBV7-2 combines with J gene TRBJ2-5; the D gene is possibly TRBD1 (6 bases). There are 14 residues in the CDR3. Trimming pared 5 bases from V and 5 bases from J, leaving 15 bases between. The germline CDR1 and CDR2 sequences are SGHTA and FQGNSA.

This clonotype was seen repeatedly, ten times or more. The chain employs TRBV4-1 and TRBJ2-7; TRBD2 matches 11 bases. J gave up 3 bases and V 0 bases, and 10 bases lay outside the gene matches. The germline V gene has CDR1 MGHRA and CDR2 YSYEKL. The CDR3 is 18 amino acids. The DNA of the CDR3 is TGCGCCAGCAGCCAAGAGCCTCTAGCGGGAGGATTCCTCTACGAGCAGTACTTC. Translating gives CASSQEPLAGGFLYEQYF.

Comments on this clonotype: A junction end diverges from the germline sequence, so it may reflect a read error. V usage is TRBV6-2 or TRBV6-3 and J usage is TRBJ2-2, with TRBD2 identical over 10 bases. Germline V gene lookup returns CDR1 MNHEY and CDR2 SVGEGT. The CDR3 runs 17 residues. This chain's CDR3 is CASIYSSGRAGSSELFF. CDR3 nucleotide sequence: TGTGCCAGCATTTACTCGAGCGGGAGGGCCGGCAGTAGTGAGCTGTTTTTT.

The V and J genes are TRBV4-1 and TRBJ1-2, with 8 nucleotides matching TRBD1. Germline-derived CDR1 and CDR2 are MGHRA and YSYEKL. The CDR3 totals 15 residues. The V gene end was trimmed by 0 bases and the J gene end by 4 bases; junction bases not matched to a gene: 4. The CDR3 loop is CASSQEWQGAYGYTF. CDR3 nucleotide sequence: TGCGCCAGCAGCCAAGAGTGGCAGGGGGCCTATGGCTACACCTTC.